Shown below are 26 T cell receptor beta chains from a single sample sequenced in a study of identical twins. TCRdb re-called the 5' RACE reads with MiXCR, one entry per CDR3 protein. In the table there are 400,000 to 500,000 distinct CDR3 sequences, roughly 18% of which are singletons. Sequencing used naive T cells sorted from blood. The receptors derive from a man aged 45 to 65 in good health.

The rearrangement uses TRBV30 and TRBJ2-7; the D is unclear. V was pared by 0 bases and J by 2 bases, with 11 bases between. This CDR3 has 14 amino acids. Germline lookup yields CDR1 GTSNPN and CDR2 SVGIG (reference sequence). This CDR3 is CAWSVELGAYEQYF. The CDR3 region has the DNA TGTGCCTGGAGTGTAGAGCTTGGGGCCTACGAGCAGTACTTC.

The V call is TRBV12-3 or TRBV12-4, the J call TRBJ1-1; no definite D call. The CDR3 totals 13 residues. V lost 7 bases and J 0 bases, leaving 9 bases between the germline ends. This chain's CDR3 is CASTRLMNTEAFF. In DNA, the CDR3 is TGTGCCAGCACTAGGCTTATGAACACTGAAGCTTTCTTT.

The chain is built from TRBV2 and TRBJ1-4, with D possibly being TRBD1 (5 bases). This CDR3 region has 17 residues. Per germline, CDR1 SNHLY and CDR2 FYNNEI. V gave up 2 bases and J gave up 8 bases, with 21 bases separating them. As DNA, the CDR3 is TGTGCCAGCAGTGAACTAAATCCCCGGGACCAAGCGGAAAAACTGTTTTTT. It codes for CASSELNPRDQAEKLFF.

Ten or more counts support this clonotype. The chain employs TRBV20-1 and TRBJ2-1; a possible D gene is TRBD2 (5 bases). Germline-derived CDR1 and CDR2 are DFQATT and SNEGSKA (reference sequence). The CDR3 consists of 12 residues. V lost 7 bases to trimming and J lost 8 bases, with 15 bases between them. The CDR3, as DNA: TGCAGTGAAACTAGTCCGGACCATGAGCAGTTCTTC. Translated, it gives CSETSPDHEQFF.

The sample holds many counts of this clonotype. The chain is built from TRBV7-2 and TRBJ2-7, with TRBD2 identical over 10 bases. This CDR3 has 15 residues. Losses at the gene ends were 2 bases for V and 3 bases for J; bases not matched to a gene: 4. The germline V gene has CDR1 SGHTA and CDR2 FQGNSA. CDR3 sequence (DNA): TGTGCCAGCAGCTTACTTCCTAGCGGGGGCTACGAGCAGTACTTC. It specifies CASSLLPSGGYEQYF.

The chain carries TRBV5-1 and TRBJ1-6; the match to TRBD1 covers 7 bases. V dropped 5 bases and J dropped 2; count of bases not matched to a gene: 7. The CDR3 consists of 16 residues. CDR1 SGHRS and CDR2 YFSETQ come from the germline V gene. In nucleotides, the CDR3 is TGCGCCAGCAGTTTCAGGGGGTTAACCTATAATTCACCCCTCCACTTT. Protein: CASSFRGLTYNSPLHF.

V gene TRBV18 combines with J gene TRBJ2-7; 8 bases agree with TRBD2. Germline V gene lookup returns CDR1 KGHSH and CDR2 LQKENI. There are 15 residues in the CDR3. The trim removed 2 bases at V and 5 bases at J, leaving 8 bases unmatched. In DNA form, the CDR3 reads TGTGCCAGCTCACCAGCCCCGGGAGGGGTCAACGAGCAGTACTTC. It codes for CASSPAPGGVNEQYF.

This clonotype was seen ten or more times. The chain combines TRBV6-1 with TRBJ1-3, with 8 nucleotides matching TRBD1. J was trimmed by 2 bases and V by 5 bases; bases with no gene match: 11. The length of the CDR3 is 17 residues. The germline V gene has CDR1 MNHNS and CDR2 SASEGT. The CDR3 here is CASSPRTGKGPGNTIYF. CDR3 DNA: TGTGCCAGCAGTCCCCGGACAGGGAAGGGACCTGGAAACACCATATATTTT.

This clonotype was seen only a few times. V and J are TRBV4-3 and TRBJ2-3, with 8 bases that match TRBD2. The CDR3 spans 16 residues. Germline V CDR1 and CDR2: LGHNA, YSLEER. V lost 3 bases to trimming and J lost 4 bases; unmatched junction nucleotides: 9. The CDR3 here is CASSQSGRGEPDTQYF. The CDR3, as DNA: TGCGCCAGCAGCCAGTCTGGGCGGGGGGAGCCAGATACGCAGTATTTT.

In its sample, this clonotype was seen many times. The rearrangement links TRBV18 to TRBJ2-3, with no clear D. Trimming left V 4 bases short and J 2 bases short, with 13 bases between. CDR1 is KGHSH, CDR2 LQKENI, per germline. This CDR3 is built from 15 residues. In DNA, the CDR3 is TGTGCCAGCTCACGGGAAAGTCGGATCACAGATACGCAGTATTTT. This sequence encodes CASSRESRITDTQYF.

This clonotype was seen more than once but under ten times. V gene TRBV4-3 combines with J gene TRBJ1-4; D is unclear. The ends were cut back, 4 bases at V and 2 bases at J, with 14 bases in the middle. Germline V gene lookup returns CDR1 LGHNA and CDR2 YSLEER. This CDR3 is built from 16 residues. The CDR3: CASSPEFSGTNEKLFF. The CDR3 DNA reads TGCGCCAGCAGCCCAGAATTCAGCGGGACTAATGAAAAACTGTTTTTT.

The gene calls are TRBV19 and TRBJ2-1; 9 bases are a match to TRBD2. V lost 2 bases, J lost 4 bases, and 3 bases stayed unmatched. Germline loops: CDR1 LNHDA, CDR2 SQIVND (reference sequence). This CDR3 has 15 amino acids. CDR3 sequence reads: CASSIRLAEYNEQFF. In DNA form, the CDR3 reads TGTGCCAGTAGTATAAGACTAGCGGAATACAATGAGCAGTTCTTC.

This clonotype appeared a few times. The rearrangement links TRBV11-2 to TRBJ2-7, with no clear D. Trimming shortened V by 1 base and J by 3 bases, and 10 bases separated the two germline ends. The CDR3 runs 14 residues. CDR1 and CDR2 from the germline V gene are SGHAT and FQNNGV. The CDR3 here is CASSLAGLNYEQYF. The DNA of the CDR3 is TGTGCCAGCAGCTTAGCGGGCCTCAACTACGAGCAGTACTTC.

This clonotype appeared many times. CDR3: CASSHSAGGAKNIQYF. The CDR3 DNA reads TGCGCCAGCAGCCACTCTGCGGGGGGTGCCAAAAACATTCAGTACTTC. V gene TRBV4-3 combines with J gene TRBJ2-4, with 8 positions matching TRBD2. Germline V CDR1 and CDR2: LGHNA, YSLEER. The CDR3 spans 16 residues. The V gene end was trimmed by 3 bases and the J gene end by 1 base; junction bases not matched to a gene: 5.

This clonotype was counted at least ten times. The chain is built from TRBV5-1 and TRBJ1-5; D uncertain. V lost 5 bases, J lost 1 base, and 10 bases lay in between. Germline loops: CDR1 SGHRS, CDR2 YFSETQ. The CDR3 has 14 residues. The CDR3 nucleotides are TGCGCCAGCAGACCCGACGGGAGCAATCAGCCCCAGCATTTT. Protein: CASRPDGSNQPQHF. Drawing the rest from reference TRBV5-1 and TRBJ1-5, the complete variable domain is KAGVTQTPRYLIKTRGQQVTLSCSPISGHRSVSWYQQTPGQGLQFLFEYFSETQRNKGNFPGRFSGRQFSNSRSEMNVSTLELGDSALYLCASRPDGSNQPQHFGDGTRLSIL.

This clonotype was counted many times. The chain employs TRBV12-3 or TRBV12-4 and TRBJ2-1, with 9 bases aligning to TRBD1. The CDR3 extends over 15 amino acids. The ends lost 6 bases at V and 7 bases at J; junction bases unmatched: 10. This CDR3 is CASSLTGGLGNEQFF. The CDR3 DNA reads TGTGCCAGCAGCCTAACAGGGGGCTTGGGTAATGAGCAGTTCTTC.

This clonotype was seen a handful of times. This chain uses TRBV6-1 with TRBJ2-7; perhaps TRBD1 as D (5 bases). Trimming removed 5 bases from V and 0 bases from J, with 14 bases in between. The germline V gene encodes CDR1 MNHNS and CDR2 SASEGT. CDR3 length: 15 amino acids. DNA of the CDR3: TGTGCCAGCAGTCTAGGACACCCAGGCTCCTACGAGCAGTACTTC. It translates to CASSLGHPGSYEQYF.

This clonotype has just a few counts. The chain links TRBV29-1 to TRBJ1-1, with D tentatively TRBD1 (6 bases). Trimming removed 7 bases from V and 0 bases from J, with 12 bases in between. Germline CDR1 is SQVTM and CDR2 is ANQGSEA. The CDR3 totals 13 residues. CDR3 coding DNA: TGCAGCGCCAACGGACAGATGAACACTGAAGCTTTCTTT. Translation gives CSANGQMNTEAFF.

This clonotype was observed a handful of times. This chain joins TRBV6-6 and TRBJ1-2; D uncertain. V was clipped by 0 bases and J by 7 bases, with 9 bases between them. The CDR3 extends over 13 amino acids. Germline CDR1 and CDR2: MNHNY and SVGAGI (reference sequence). CDR3 DNA sequence: TGTGCCAGCAGTTACTCGAATTTCCTTGGCTACACCTTC. It translates to CASSYSNFLGYTF.

The chain employs TRBV5-1 and TRBJ2-7; D uncertain. CDR3 length equals 13 residues. Trimming pared 6 bases from V and 6 bases from J, leaving 16 bases between. Looked up from germline, CDR1 is SGHRS and CDR2 is YFSETQ. CDR3 sequence: CASTLIPLGEQYF. CDR3 nucleotide sequence: TGCGCCAGCACTTTGATCCCGCTTGGCGAGCAGTACTTC.

The V call is TRBV28, the J call TRBJ1-2; D is ambiguous. The CDR3 is 14 residues long. In germline, CDR1 is MDHEN, CDR2 SYDVKM. Trimming shortened V by 3 bases and J by 8 bases, and 16 bases separated the two germline ends. CDR3 amino acids: CASSFRADSGGYTF. CDR3 in DNA: TGTGCCAGCAGTTTTCGAGCAGACTCCGGAGGCTACACCTTC.

This clonotype was recorded a few times. The CDR3 is CASRRQGGTYEQYF. The CDR3 DNA sequence: TGCGCCAGCCGACGACAAGGGGGAACCTACGAGCAGTACTTC. The rearrangement links TRBV5-1 to TRBJ2-7; perhaps TRBD1 as D (6 bases). This CDR3 region has 14 residues. The germline V gene has CDR1 SGHRS and CDR2 YFSETQ. Trimming cost V 7 bases and J 2 bases, with 16 bases left between them. Based on the CDR3 plus reference TRBV5-1 and TRBJ2-7, the full variable domain is KAGVTQTPRYLIKTRGQQVTLSCSPISGHRSVSWYQQTPGQGLQFLFEYFSETQRNKGNFPGRFSGRQFSNSRSEMNVSTLELGDSALYLCASRRQGGTYEQYFGPGTRLTVT.

The chain uses TRBV5-1 and TRBJ2-1; D remains ambiguous. Between the trimmed V and J ends, which lost 3 bases and 2 bases, there was a span of 15 bases. Germline V gene lookup returns CDR1 SGHRS and CDR2 YFSETQ. CDR3 length: 16 residues. The DNA of the CDR3 is TGCGCCAGCAGCTCGTCAAAAGATTCCACCTACAATGAGCAGTTCTTC. Translated, it gives CASSSSKDSTYNEQFF.

This clonotype was picked up many times. The chain carries TRBV5-5 and TRBJ1-1, with D possibly matching TRBD1 (6 bases). Per germline, CDR1 SGHKS and CDR2 YYEKEE (reference sequence). V was pared by 3 bases and J by 1 base, with 19 bases between. The CDR3 has 17 residues. The CDR3 loop reads CASSWAEYREKNTEAFF. The CDR3 DNA follows: TGTGCCAGCAGCTGGGCCGAATACAGGGAGAAGAACACTGAAGCTTTCTTT.

This clonotype was counted ten times or more. The chain employs TRBV12-3 or TRBV12-4 and TRBJ1-5; 8 bases agree with TRBD1. The CDR3 totals 13 residues. The junction had 4 bases not matched to a gene; V was cut back by 6 bases and J by 6 bases. The CDR3 sequence: CASRDRGAQPQHF. The CDR3 region has the DNA TGTGCCAGCAGAGACAGGGGAGCTCAGCCCCAGCATTTT.

This clonotype was seen ten or more times. This sequence joins TRBV5-6 and TRBJ1-6; no firm D call. Germline V gene data show CDR1 as SGHDT and CDR2 as YYEEEE. V lost 1 base and J lost 8, with 10 bases in between. This CDR3 has 14 amino acids. CDR3 loop: CASSLFWDYSPLHF. CDR3 nucleotide sequence: TGTGCCAGCAGCTTGTTCTGGGATTATTCACCCCTCCACTTT.